This is a list of T cell receptor beta chains from one sample in a study of T cells after posttransplantation cyclophosphamide. The table came from immunoSEQ multiplex PCR; TCRdb's copy has only in-frame clones and leaves some out. Of 7,000 to 9,000 clones listed, 85% to 90% are singletons. The input for sequencing was PBMCs, taken after allogeneic stem cell transplant with posttransplant cyclophosphamide. All receptors come from a female patient aged 35-55 years who received an allogeneic stem cell transplant from an unrelated donor, was CMV-positive, and had no GVHD. Some T cells may have originated in the graft donor. Each CDR3 is given with its conserved first and last residue. A D gene is named only where the DNA matches it firmly. Only part of the rows carry a size: once, few, many, or a class if the clone is expanded.

TRBJ2-5,TRBD2,.,TRBV2,CASSETSGGDQETQYF,TGTGCCAGCAGTGAGACTAGCGGGGGTGATCAAGAGACCCAGTACTTC
TRBJ1-1,TRBD1,few,TRBV27,CASRRQGSGTEAFF,TGTGCCAGCAGACGACAGGGTTCTGGCACTGAAGCTTTCTTT
TRBJ1-2,TRBD1,few,TRBV19,CASSIVGGGNGYTF,TGTGCCAGTAGTATAGTAGGGGGCGGGAATGGCTACACCTTC
TRBJ2-7,TRBD2,.,TRBV4-3,CASSQAGGPEQYF,TGCGCCAGCAGCCAGGCGGGGGGTCCCGAGCAGTACTTC
TRBJ2-3,.,.,TRBV7-9,CASSLWLGTDTQYF,TGTGCCAGCAGCTTATGGCTAGGCACAGATACGCAGTATTTT
TRBJ1-3,.,once,TRBV25-1,CASSDPGLFGNTIYF,TGTGCCAGCAGTGACCCCGGACTCTTCGGAAACACCATATATTTT
TRBJ2-3,.,.,TRBV25-1,CASSEGQITDTQYF,TGTGCCAGCAGTGAAGGACAGATCACAGATACGCAGTATTTT
TRBJ2-7,TRBD1,.,TRBV7-8,CASSTWDRHYEQYF,TGTGCCAGCAGCACTTGGGACAGACACTACGAGCAGTACTTC
TRBJ1-6,TRBD1,few,TRBV7-9,CASNMDRGNSPLHF,TGTGCCAGCAACATGGACAGGGGTAATTCACCCCTCCACTTT
TRBJ1-6,.,.,TRBV27,CASSFGGAASPLHF,TGTGCCAGCAGTTTTGGGGGGGCCGCCTCACCCCTCCACTTT
TRBJ1-6,.,.,TRBV25-1,CASSAGSGFNSPLHF,TGTGCCAGCAGTGCGGGGTCGGGGTTTAACTCACCCCTCCACTTT
TRBJ1-3,.,.,TRBV6-5,CASIRGNTIYF,TGTGCCAGCATCAGGGGAAACACCATATATTTT
TRBJ2-7,TRBD1,.,TRBV29-1,CSATQGDRGSYEQYF,TGCAGCGCCACTCAAGGGGACAGGGGTTCCTACGAGCAGTACTTC